This T cell receptor (beta chain) was captured in a study of blood T cell repertoires in COVID-19. Germline V gives CDR1 MNHEY, CDR2 SMNVEV (reference sequence). This CDR3 region has 15 residues. Germline trimming cut 2 bases from V and 6 bases from J; bases unmatched to any gene: 7. Libraries were prepared by immunoSEQ multiplex PCR; TCRdb keeps only in-frame clonotypes and omits some of them. The data show a few hundred thousand clones, approximately 87% seen once. This clonotype originated in a man in his fifties or sixties with acute or convalescent COVID-19. Sample: peripheral blood. The V call is TRBV27, the J call TRBJ2-7; 10 bases align to TRBD2. The CDR3 spells CASSLNLAGDAEQYF. The CDR3 DNA is TGTGCCAGCAGTTTAAACCTAGCGGGAGATGCCGAGCAGTACTTC.